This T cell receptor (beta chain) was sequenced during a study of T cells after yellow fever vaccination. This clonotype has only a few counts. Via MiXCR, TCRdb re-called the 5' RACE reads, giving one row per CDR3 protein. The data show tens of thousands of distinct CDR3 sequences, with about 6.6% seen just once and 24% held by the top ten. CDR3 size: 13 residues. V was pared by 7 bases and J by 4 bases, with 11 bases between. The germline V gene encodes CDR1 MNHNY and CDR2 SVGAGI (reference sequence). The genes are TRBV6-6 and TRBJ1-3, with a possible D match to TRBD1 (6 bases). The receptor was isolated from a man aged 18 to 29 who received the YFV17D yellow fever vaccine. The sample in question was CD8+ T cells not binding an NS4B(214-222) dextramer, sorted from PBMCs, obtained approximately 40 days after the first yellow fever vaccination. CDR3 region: CASNLGAGNTIYF. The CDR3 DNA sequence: TGTGCCAGCAATTTGGGGGCAGGAAACACCATATATTTT.